The present TCR beta chain was sequenced within a study of T cell responses to AZD1222 COVID-19 vaccine (TCRdb year 2021). Regarding the complete study: TCR sequencing was performed for more than 230 trial participants, of whom roughly 200 were given two doses of AZD1222 and approximately 25 were given two doses of MenACWY control vaccine. Trial participants were enrolled by age into 18-55, 56-69 and 70-plus year subgroups, with around 150, 28 and 57 TCR-sequenced participants respectively.

The time point tag for this specimen amounts to: about 28 days (+/-7) after the second vaccine dose. AZD1222 recipients with second doses at about 4 weeks or about 12 weeks were pooled, because spike-specific TCR depth and breadth did not differ between schedules. Samples from vaccinated people were obtained from the UK trials COV001 and COV002, which included a single-blind randomized controlled phase 2/3 trial of AZD1222 (ChAdOx1 nCoV-19) in healthy adults. Trial participant PBMC samples were collected at day 0 and day 28 after the second dose for TCRbeta chain sequencing. CDR3 length: 12 amino acids, cysteine to phenylalanine. The kept DNA is CDR3 alone, 36 bases in frame from the first base. Looking up the germline V gene yields CDR1 SGHDT and CDR2 YYEEEE. The V and J ends are trimmed by 1 base and 1 base, leaving 3 bases between them. Note on this clone: Its specific antigen is unknown. No much larger clone exists at a distance of one base, and base qualities are not known.

Points the paper makes about the study in general: In the small 56-69-year group, the increase in depth fell short of significance, most likely because of low power. Spike-specific TCR breadth and depth rose significantly after two AZD1222 doses compared with day 0 and with MenACWY recipients. Most participants were white British and females outnumbered males, and the authors suggested that clonal diversity may have been underestimated. Epitopes outside the regions mutated in the B.1.351 and B.1.1.7 variants were reportedly recognized by nearly half of the unique spike-specific TCRs. The whole spike protein was spanned by vaccine-associated CD4 TCRs, and dominant responses were seen in regions 160-218 and 743-854. Because no day 14 peak-response samples were available, repertoires were characterized only after the peak T cell response. Conclusions about previously exposed vaccinees were limited because only six AZD1222 recipients were SARS-CoV-2 seropositive at baseline.

The CDR3 regions of human TCRbeta chains were analyzed by immunosequencing. As for how the authors treated the data: Repertoire TCRs were checked for matches against a reference library of SARS-CoV-2-specific TCRs that had been generated using the MIRA antigen-specificity platform. Breadth meant the fraction of unique TCRs that were SARS-CoV-2-associated, whereas depth meant the fraction of total T cells that were SARS-CoV-2-associated. Using the MIRA data, every spike-specific TCR was mapped to the spike region that the TCR reacted to and assigned to either a CD4 or a CD8 class. Log10-transformed breadth and depth values were compared by one-way ANOVA with Sidak's multiple comparisons tests. TCRdb limited this immuneACCESS table to in-frame rearrangements with V and J called. A share of clones is missing; checked studies link under half to unresolved V genes, and the rest is unexplained. The V and J calls and clone size are taken from that table; D and trimming were inferred from the DNA. A total of 110,000 or so clones appear in this sample, more than 70% of them only once. Jointly, the top ten make up less than 4% of the sample.

This receptor was identified in an adult who received the AZD1222 COVID-19 vaccine. The sequencing here drew on peripheral blood, taken 28 days after the second AZD1222 dose. The sequence is built from TRBV5-6 and TRBJ2-7; no D gene call is confident. The sequence in DNA is TGTGCCAGCAGCTTGCCGTCCTACGAGCAGTACTTC. Its protein reads: CASSLPSYEQYF.